This entry concerns a single T cell receptor (beta chain). Its target is unknown. 60 Vbeta and 13 Jbeta primers were used in PCR. Sequencing used immunoSEQ multiplex PCR; TCRdb keeps in-frame clones, though not all of them. The sample holds some 160,000 clones; around 75% are singletons and the top ten take over 2%. The sample originates from a study of cytomegalovirus exposure and HLA in healthy donors. Unmatched junction bases numbered 4, after V lost 5 bases and J lost 2 bases. The CDR3 spans 14 residues. Germline CDR1 reads MNHNY; CDR2 reads SVGAGI (reference sequence). Study-wide points: Common viral pathogens seemed, in a later analysis, to connect with several of the most significant clusters. Trimming of TCR beta V- and J-genes showed a link, identified in a later analysis, to a missense DCLRE1C variant. Cytomegalovirus-associated status was assigned to 150 or so TCR beta chains.

The sequencing input was PBMCs. The rearrangement links TRBV6-6 to TRBJ2-3; 7 nucleotides line up with TRBD1. This receptor was identified in a male donor in good health and CMV-seronegative. The CDR3 nucleotides are TGTGCCAGCAGTCTAGACAGGGCCACAGATACGCAGTATTTT. This encodes CASSLDRATDTQYF.